This TCR beta chain is from a study of cytomegalovirus exposure and HLA in healthy donors (dated by TCRdb to about 2017). Some background on the complete study: An earlier analysis of roughly 630 of the donors reported about 250 Gb of sequence data and around 120 million unique TCR beta sequences from 150 million to 200 million T cells. An early release covering 550 to 650 HLA-typed donors comprised roughly 300 gigabases of sequencing data and about 90 million unique TCR sequences. The genetic ancestry cluster associated with self-reported Caucasian donors included roughly 84% of the approximately 410 genotyped donors. The study aimed to test whether cataloging public T cell receptors could reveal signatures of past pathogen exposure. The T cell repertoires of some 670 subjects were profiled by immunosequencing and related to cytomegalovirus serostatus. In addition to the first cohort of around 670 subjects, a separate validation cohort of some 120 different subjects was used. To predict cytomegalovirus infection status, the study combined high-throughput TCR immunosequencing, statistical association of individual TCRs with disease status, and machine learning. A later analysis re-analyzed previously published TCR beta repertoires from 666 donors and added high-resolution HLA genotyping to study TCR occurrence patterns. The later analysis used no new phenotypic data to find candidate immune exposures, relying instead on TCR beta sequences and their occurrence across donors. An earlier analysis of several hundred of the donors applied high-throughput TCR beta sequencing to assess whether each TCR beta V gene segment acted as functional or pseudogenic. Donor age, sex, ethnicity and CMV serostatus were collected together with the repertoire data. Genome-wide SNP genotypes for about three fifths of the roughly 670 donors were used in a later genetic analysis, which treated that subset as a discovery cohort. Every discovery cohort repertoire had been produced on one sequencing platform. Both class I and class II loci were covered by HLA typing, at four-digit resolution. The number of typed donors differed by locus: about 629-630 for A, B, C, DRB1 and DQB1; some 500 for DQA1; approximately 600 for DPA1; and around 490 for DPB1. Because of strong linkage in the cohort, a few DR-DQ haplotypes were treated as single units for association and clustering. On average, around 240,000 unique TCR beta nucleotide sequences were sequenced per donor among a few hundred genotyped donors of the cohort, with about 17% of those sequences being non-productive.

Library preparation employed the immunoSEQ multiplex PCR assay. The multiplex PCR relied on a mix of 60 forward primers for TCR Vbeta segments and 13 reverse primers for TCR Jbeta segments. The CDR3 region of rearranged TCR beta genes was amplified from genomic DNA with a multiplex PCR assay. The Illumina HiSeq System was used to sequence the amplified TCR beta libraries as 87-base-pair reads. Concerning the study's data processing: In a later analysis, 80 million or so unique TCR beta chains were counted across the 650 to 700 repertoires, and around 10 million of these chains were shared by at least two donors. Raw reads were error-corrected and collapsed into unique sequences with a nearest-neighbor algorithm that merged closely related sequences to remove PCR and sequencing errors. V, D and J gene segments were assigned by aligning CDR3 sequences to IMGT reference sequences. For a sequence to be retained, a match of at least six nucleotides was required to both a V gene segment and a J gene segment. Rearrangements were called productive when the CDR3 lacked stop codons and stayed in frame with V and J; all others were non-productive. CDR3 was defined by IMGT convention, running from the second conserved V-encoded cysteine to the conserved J-encoded phenylalanine. The earlier analysis of fewer than 750 of the donors excluded sequences that lacked an unambiguous match to a single V gene segment. In an earlier analysis of approximately 550 of the donors, V segments were called functional above 56.7% productive rearrangements and were called segregating when the between-donor standard deviation exceeded 5%. A statistical classification framework was developed to diagnose cytomegalovirus status using the catalog of TCR beta chain sequences. V and J gene assignment, in a later analysis, came from comparing TCR nucleotide sequences with IMGT/GENE-DB human TR gene sequences. A later analysis assigned CDR3 sequences and most-parsimonious VDJ recombination scenarios with the TCRdist pipeline. In a later analysis, each TCR beta chain was defined by its CDR3 amino acid sequence together with its V-gene family, and reads without a unique V-gene family were excluded. As a way to deal with suspected cross-contamination and a sequencing artifact, a later analysis dropped 450 to 600 nucleotide sequences that were highly shared and had low generation probability. In a later analysis, a clonal expansion index for each public chain was calculated from normalized within-repertoire ranks of inferred template counts. A later analysis computed generation probabilities with a VDJ recombination model fitted to out-of-frame rearrangements, and checked the results against IGoR. In a later analysis, TCR-TCR, TCR-HLA and TCR-CMV co-occurrence was scored with hypergeometric tests, and a repertoire-size bias correction was applied to TCR pairs. To estimate false discovery rates, a later analysis permuted the HLA or CMV assignments 20 times. In a later analysis, co-occurring TCRs were grouped using DBSCAN, with TCRdist sequence similarity added in when clustering inside HLA-allele-positive subsets. Repertoires with fewer than 30,000 or more than 120,000 public chains, plus five repertoires with anomalous nucleotide sharing, were excluded from co-occurrence clustering. Sourced from immuneACCESS, this table was stored by TCRdb with only in-frame sequences that have V and J called. A share of the clones is absent; for the studies checked, an unresolved V gene accounts for under half, and the remainder has no known explanation. Clone size and V and J calls were adopted from that table, with D and trimming inferred from the DNA. The sample records 100,000 to 150,000 clones, over 8% of which are singletons. The ten largest clones add up to 5% to 7% of the sample.

The cohort was made up of 666 healthy bone marrow donors. At the time of sampling, every cohort member was nominally healthy, though immune exposures that went unrecorded were likely present. The donor tested CMV seronegative, placing the donor among the 350 to 400 seronegative members of the cohort. A peripheral blood sample was provided by each donor, and peripheral blood mononuclear cells were used for TCR beta sequencing. The Qiagen DNeasy Blood Extraction Kit was used to extract genomic DNA from the blood cell samples. This clone was found a few times. Its antigen specificity is not known. No per-base quality is available; no much larger clone lies one base away. On the study overall, not on this receptor specifically: Cytomegalovirus status was reported to be diagnosed by the classifier with high specificity and sensitivity in both the original and validation cohorts. A later genetic analysis associated a missense DCLRE1C variant with V-gene and J-gene trimming of TCR beta chains, and an independent cohort replicated the association. In a later analysis, several top co-occurrence clusters were reported to appear linked to parvovirus B19, influenza, CMV and Epstein-Barr virus. Most TCR sequences were observed very rarely across donors, whereas some public TCRs were present in many individuals. In an earlier analysis of more than 450 of the donors, most TCR beta V segments were observed in productive rearrangements about 87% or about 30% of the time, broadly matching IMGT annotations. This cohort had only TCR beta chains sequenced, and the lack of alpha or paired-chain data limited which features could be detected. A further reported finding was that TCR beta sequences accurately predicted the HLA-A and HLA-B alleles for most subjects in the first cohort. Roughly uniform sequencing depth across donors was assumed in presence/absence analyses, although this assumption may not hold. In a later analysis, most CMV-associated TCR beta chains were found to appear HLA-restricted, with HLA associations seemingly driven largely by CMV exposure. HLA typing was unavailable for some donors at each locus, so association tests used only the typed subset. In a later analysis, TCR association rates were found to vary across HLA loci, with the most associated TCRs seen for DRB1 alleles and the fewest for HLA-C alleles. Specific HLA alleles were associated with about 17,000 TCR beta sequences at a false discovery rate of 0.05 in a later analysis. Correlated functional status among segregating V segments might reflect linkage disequilibrium, but an unknown experimental factor could not be ruled out. Immune exposure information for the cohort was limited to CMV serostatus. A later analysis found that HLA-associated TCR beta chains were more clonally expanded and had lower generation probabilities than equally common non-associated chains. Some IMGT-functional V segments, including TRBV6-2 and TRBV6-3, could not be distinguished by the 87-base-pair reads and were therefore excluded. According to a later genetic analysis, donors in an Asian-associated ancestry cluster had fewer N-insertions in productive TCRs than the roughly 670-donor mean. The sequencing pipeline was judged likely to have produced a cluster of highly shared sequence variants as a technical artifact. In vitro tests confirmed that a few of the cytomegalovirus-associated TCR beta chains recognize cytomegalovirus antigens. The earlier analysis of about 600 of the donors excluded roughly 17 rarely observed V segments, including chromosome 9 orphons, because counts were too low. When HLA alleles, especially DR and DQ, strongly co-occurred, TCR associations were difficult to assign to individual alleles. A total of roughly 160 TCR beta chains were listed by the study as associated with cytomegalovirus. The authors suggested that the approach could potentially be generalized to other disease states and immunological phenotypes.

Counted from cysteine to phenylalanine, this CDR3 has 16 amino acids. Just the 48-base CDR3 DNA is kept, in frame starting at base 1. The germline V gene (reference sequence) gives CDR1 as SEHNR and CDR2 as FQNEAQ. V loses 5 bases, J loses 7 bases, and the germline ends lie 23 bases apart. The chain couples TRBV7-9 to TRBJ1-1; the best D guess is TRBD1, with 5 bases matching. The sequenced material came from PBMCs. This sequence was found in a man in his forties in good health and CMV-seronegative. At the DNA level, the sequence is TGTGCCAGCAGCCAATGGGGGGGGGACCGAACCTATGAAGCTTTCTTT. Its amino acids are CASSQWGGDRTYEAFF.